The clone carrying this T cell receptor (beta chain) turned up a few times. No antigen is known for it. This record belongs to a study of post-analysis software for immune sequencing data. Carried by the TCR beta cDNA libraries were unique molecular identifiers. Each CDR3 protein gets one entry after TCRdb re-called the PCR reads with MiXCR. The sample has hundreds of thousands of distinct CDR3 sequences; 40% to 50% are singletons. Germline assignment: CDR1 LGHDT and CDR2 YNNKEL (reference sequence). The CDR3 loop spans 17 amino acids. V trimming: 0 bases; J trimming: 2 bases; junction bases outside the gene matches: 6. Study-wide results and caveats: TRBV5-6, TRBV5-1 and TRBV20-1 belonged to a set of about 5 TRBV segments that were more frequent in patients than controls.

The chain joins TRBV3-1 to TRBJ2-1, with 8 bases matching TRBD1. The TCR was taken from a girl aged 10-17 years with multiple sclerosis. The source material was blood. Written as DNA, the CDR3 is TGTGCCAGCAGCCAAGATCCCAGGGGGCTTCCCTACAATGAGCAGTTCTTC. Its protein is CASSQDPRGLPYNEQFF.